This TCR beta chain was sequenced in a study of technical replicates of blood from a few donors. Clones were sequenced by immunoSEQ multiplex PCR, and TCRdb holds only the in-frame ones, with some missing. Among approximately 16,000 clones listed, approximately 87% were seen once. The sample consisted of PBMCs. The receptor was derived from a human donor in good health.

In DNA form, the CDR3 reads TGTGCCTGGGGGGGACTAGCGGACTACAATGAGCAGTTCTTC. This gives the protein CAWGGLADYNEQFF. The chain employs TRBV30 and TRBJ2-1, with 11 positions matching TRBD2. The trim removed 5 bases at V and 3 bases at J, leaving 3 bases unmatched. Per germline, CDR1 GTSNPN and CDR2 SVGIG (reference sequence). CDR3 length equals 14 residues.